This T cell receptor (beta chain) was sequenced during a study of T cell responses to AZD1222 COVID-19 vaccine. Study details: Timing groups of about 4 and about 12 weeks for second doses were pooled. General observations from the study: The peak T cell response came first, and repertoires were sampled only after it. Donor demographics were predominantly white British with a female majority; clonal diversity may be underestimated.

Method: immunoSEQ multiplex PCR; TCRdb's copy keeps in-frame clones and lacks some. The sample carries 150,000 to 180,000 clones, roughly 90% recorded once. Regarding this clone: The target antigen is unknown.

This CDR3 is built from 15 residues. V was pared by 1 base and J by 2 bases, with 3 bases of the junction left unmatched. The germline gives CDR1 SGHTA, CDR2 FQGNSA. This chain links TRBV7-2 with TRBJ2-3, with 7 nucleotides matching TRBD1. The TCR was taken from an adult in good health. Sequencing used peripheral blood, obtained on day 0 of AZD1222 vaccination. The CDR3 DNA sequence: TGTGCCAGCAGCTTAGTGGGACAGCCCACAGATACGCAGTATTTT. Its translation: CASSLVGQPTDTQYF.